This is a list of T cell receptor beta chains from one sample in a study of blood T cell repertoires in COVID-19. Measured with immunoSEQ multiplex PCR; TCRdb has only the in-frame clones, and not every one. The repertoire holds some 100,000 clones, with roughly 80% as singletons. The sequenced sample was peripheral blood. These receptors all stem from a man aged 50 to 60 with active or convalescent COVID-19. Each CDR3 is given with its conserved first and last residue. D genes are given only for firm matches. Where a row states a size, it is once, few, many or the class of an expanded clone; other rows omit it.

v_call: TRBV19
d_call: -
clone_size: once
j_call: TRBJ1-4
cdr3_aa: CASSKGQLLGSKLFF
cdr3_nt: TGTGCCAGTAGTAAAGGACAGCTCCTCGGTTCAAAACTGTTTTTT

v_call: TRBV18
d_call: TRBD1
clone_size: -
j_call: TRBJ2-7
cdr3_aa: CASSPGTDHEQYF
cdr3_nt: TGTGCCAGCTCACCCGGGACAGACCACGAGCAGTACTTC

v_call: TRBV25-1
d_call: TRBD2
clone_size: -
j_call: TRBJ2-7
cdr3_aa: CASSAQREKPYEQYF
cdr3_nt: TGTGCCAGCAGTGCTCAGCGGGAGAAGCCCTACGAGCAGTACTTC

v_call: TRBV9
d_call: -
clone_size: -
j_call: TRBJ2-1
cdr3_aa: CASSPRRIADSYNEQFF
cdr3_nt: TGTGCCAGCAGCCCCCGCCGGATAGCGGACTCCTACAATGAGCAGTTCTTC

v_call: TRBV7-8
d_call: TRBD2
clone_size: few
j_call: TRBJ2-7
cdr3_aa: CASSLAGTSGIYEQYF
cdr3_nt: TGTGCCAGCAGCTTAGCCGGGACTAGCGGGATCTACGAGCAGTACTTC

v_call: TRBV14
d_call: TRBD2
clone_size: -
j_call: TRBJ2-1
cdr3_aa: CASSQVAGGPSWEQFF
cdr3_nt: TGTGCCAGCAGCCAAGTAGCGGGAGGCCCAAGTTGGGAGCAGTTCTTC

v_call: TRBV19
d_call: TRBD1
clone_size: -
j_call: TRBJ2-1
cdr3_aa: CASRGQGAYEQFF
cdr3_nt: TGTGCCAGTAGAGGACAGGGGGCATATGAGCAGTTCTTC

v_call: TRBV7-7
d_call: TRBD1
clone_size: -
j_call: TRBJ2-5
cdr3_aa: CASSLDRTRPQYF
cdr3_nt: TGTGCTAGCAGCTTGGACAGGACACGTCCCCAGTACTTC

v_call: TRBV9
d_call: -
clone_size: -
j_call: TRBJ2-1
cdr3_aa: CASSTRDSRYSYNEQFF
cdr3_nt: TGTGCCAGCAGCACGCGGGACAGCCGATACTCCTACAATGAGCAGTTCTTC

v_call: TRBV24-1
d_call: -
clone_size: -
j_call: TRBJ1-4
cdr3_aa: CATSGTVNEKLFF
cdr3_nt: TGTGCCACCAGTGGGACAGTTAATGAAAAACTGTTTTTT

v_call: TRBV19
d_call: -
clone_size: -
j_call: TRBJ2-7
cdr3_aa: CASSPSDRPPYEQYF
cdr3_nt: TGTGCCAGTAGTCCTTCAGACAGGCCCCCCTACGAGCAGTACTTC

v_call: TRBV7-3
d_call: TRBD2
clone_size: -
j_call: TRBJ2-1
cdr3_aa: CASSSESGRDEQFF
cdr3_nt: TGTGCCAGCAGCTCTGAGAGCGGGAGGGATGAGCAGTTCTTC

v_call: TRBV6-4
d_call: -
clone_size: -
j_call: TRBJ1-3
cdr3_aa: CASRKDYTSGNTIYF
cdr3_nt: TGTGCCAGCAGAAAGGACTATACCTCTGGAAACACCATATATTTT

v_call: TRBV19
d_call: TRBD1
clone_size: -
j_call: TRBJ2-7
cdr3_aa: CASSATGTGLEQYF
cdr3_nt: TGTGCCAGTAGTGCAACCGGGACAGGTCTCGAGCAGTACTTC

v_call: TRBV5-6
d_call: -
clone_size: -
j_call: TRBJ1-5
cdr3_aa: CASSPLRGSNQPQHF
cdr3_nt: TGTGCCAGCAGCCCATTAAGGGGTAGCAATCAGCCCCAGCATTTT

v_call: TRBV11-1
d_call: -
clone_size: -
j_call: TRBJ2-3
cdr3_aa: CASSLVWREPDTQYF
cdr3_nt: TGTGCCAGCAGCTTAGTTTGGAGGGAACCAGATACGCAGTATTTT

v_call: TRBV25-1
d_call: -
clone_size: few
j_call: TRBJ2-1
cdr3_aa: CASSEVSEQFF
cdr3_nt: TGTGCCAGCAGTGAAGTAAGCGAGCAGTTCTTC

v_call: TRBV6-5
d_call: TRBD1
clone_size: -
j_call: TRBJ2-7
cdr3_aa: CASSLVQGAYEQYF
cdr3_nt: TGTGCCAGCAGTTTAGTGCAGGGGGCGTACGAGCAGTACTTC

v_call: TRBV7-9
d_call: -
clone_size: few
j_call: TRBJ1-1
cdr3_aa: CASSLESVDSRNTEAFF
cdr3_nt: TGTGCCAGCAGCTTAGAGTCCGTCGACAGTAGAAACACTGAAGCTTTCTTT

v_call: TRBV6-6
d_call: TRBD1
clone_size: -
j_call: TRBJ2-7
cdr3_aa: CATGDREYEQYF
cdr3_nt: TGTGCCACCGGGGACAGGGAATACGAGCAGTACTTC

v_call: TRBV7-9
d_call: TRBD1
clone_size: -
j_call: TRBJ1-2
cdr3_aa: CASSARQGSGYTF
cdr3_nt: TGTGCCAGCAGCGCCAGACAGGGGTCGGGCTACACCTTC

v_call: TRBV6-5
d_call: -
clone_size: few
j_call: TRBJ1-1
cdr3_aa: CASGAGEAFF
cdr3_nt: TGTGCCTCAGGGGCGGGTGAAGCTTTCTTT

v_call: TRBV11-3
d_call: -
clone_size: -
j_call: TRBJ1-3
cdr3_aa: CASSLIASSGNTIYF
cdr3_nt: TGTGCCAGCAGCTTAATAGCGTCCTCTGGAAACACCATATATTTT

v_call: TRBV28
d_call: TRBD2
clone_size: -
j_call: TRBJ2-1
cdr3_aa: CASSPMGLAAYNEQFF
cdr3_nt: TGTGCCAGCAGTCCGATGGGACTAGCGGCGTACAATGAGCAGTTCTTC

v_call: TRBV6-5
d_call: -
clone_size: -
j_call: TRBJ1-1
cdr3_aa: CASRSGGQMNTEAFF
cdr3_nt: TGTGCCAGCAGAAGCGGGGGACAAATGAACACTGAAGCTTTCTTT

v_call: TRBV9
d_call: -
clone_size: -
j_call: TRBJ1-6
cdr3_aa: CASRQTLGDSPLHF
cdr3_nt: TGTGCCAGCAGACAAACGTTGGGAGATTCACCCCTCCACTTT

v_call: TRBV6-5
d_call: -
clone_size: -
j_call: TRBJ2-2
cdr3_aa: CASKGDGNTGELFF
cdr3_nt: TGTGCCAGCAAGGGAGACGGGAACACCGGGGAGCTGTTTTTT

v_call: TRBV7-9
d_call: TRBD2
clone_size: -
j_call: TRBJ2-1
cdr3_aa: CASSSAGTRKYNEQFF
cdr3_nt: TGTGCCAGCAGCTCGGCCGGGACTAGAAAGTACAATGAGCAGTTCTTC

v_call: TRBV6-6
d_call: TRBD2
clone_size: -
j_call: TRBJ2-3
cdr3_aa: CASSYPEAGADTQYF
cdr3_nt: TGTGCCAGCAGTTACCCGGAGGCGGGAGCAGATACGCAGTATTTT

v_call: TRBV24-1
d_call: -
clone_size: -
j_call: TRBJ2-5
cdr3_aa: CATSGGTQETQYF
cdr3_nt: TGTGCCACCAGTGGCGGGACTCAAGAGACCCAGTACTTC

v_call: TRBV15
d_call: -
clone_size: -
j_call: TRBJ1-3
cdr3_aa: CATSRASAGAGNTIYF
cdr3_nt: TGTGCCACCAGCAGAGCATCGGCAGGGGCTGGAAACACCATATATTTT

v_call: TRBV2
d_call: -
clone_size: -
j_call: TRBJ2-3
cdr3_aa: CASSPTRNTDTQYF
cdr3_nt: TGTGCCAGCAGTCCGACTCGCAACACAGATACGCAGTATTTT

v_call: TRBV2
d_call: TRBD1
clone_size: few
j_call: TRBJ2-3
cdr3_aa: CASSVDRGRQDTQYF
cdr3_nt: TGTGCCAGCAGTGTGGACAGGGGGAGGCAAGATACGCAGTATTTT

v_call: TRBV6-5
d_call: -
clone_size: -
j_call: TRBJ2-5
cdr3_aa: CASSYNRDTETQYF
cdr3_nt: TGTGCCAGCAGTTACAACCGGGACACAGAGACCCAGTACTTC

v_call: TRBV18
d_call: -
clone_size: -
j_call: TRBJ1-5
cdr3_aa: CASSSVMENQPQHF
cdr3_nt: TGTGCCAGCTCATCGGTGATGGAGAATCAGCCCCAGCATTTT

v_call: TRBV6-5
d_call: -
clone_size: -
j_call: TRBJ2-3
cdr3_aa: CASSYSDSRNTQYF
cdr3_nt: TGTGCCAGCAGTTACTCTGACAGCCGTAATACGCAGTATTTT

v_call: TRBV3-1/TRBV3-2
d_call: -
clone_size: -
j_call: TRBJ1-2
cdr3_aa: CASSHSQGGYTF
cdr3_nt: TGTGCCAGCAGCCACTCTCAGGGGGGCTACACCTTC

v_call: TRBV9
d_call: -
clone_size: -
j_call: TRBJ2-3
cdr3_aa: CASSVSRIPDTQYF
cdr3_nt: TGTGCCAGCAGCGTATCTCGTATCCCAGATACGCAGTATTTT

v_call: TRBV30
d_call: TRBD2
clone_size: once
j_call: TRBJ2-3
cdr3_aa: CAWSPGLVPHTQYF
cdr3_nt: TGTGCCTGGAGCCCGGGACTAGTGCCCCATACGCAGTATTTT

v_call: TRBV24-1
d_call: -
clone_size: -
j_call: TRBJ2-5
cdr3_aa: CATSDTAQETQYF
cdr3_nt: TGTGCCACCAGTGACACTGCCCAAGAGACCCAGTACTTC

v_call: TRBV28
d_call: TRBD1
clone_size: -
j_call: TRBJ1-2
cdr3_aa: CATRQGSGYGYTF
cdr3_nt: TGTGCCACCCGACAGGGAAGTGGGTATGGCTACACCTTC

v_call: TRBV7-8
d_call: TRBD1
clone_size: -
j_call: TRBJ2-7
cdr3_aa: CASSLRQGTYEQYF
cdr3_nt: TGTGCCAGCAGCTTAAGACAGGGGACTTACGAGCAGTACTTC

v_call: TRBV5-1
d_call: -
clone_size: -
j_call: TRBJ2-5
cdr3_aa: CASSLAPGETQYF
cdr3_nt: TGCGCCAGCAGCTTGGCTCCGGGAGAGACCCAGTACTTC

v_call: TRBV19
d_call: -
clone_size: few
j_call: TRBJ2-7
cdr3_aa: CASSITSPGDEQYF
cdr3_nt: TGTGCCAGTAGTATCACCTCTCCAGGGGACGAGCAGTACTTC

v_call: TRBV4-1
d_call: TRBD1
clone_size: -
j_call: TRBJ1-4
cdr3_aa: CASSQDQGTGGEKLFF
cdr3_nt: TGCGCCAGCAGCCAAGATCAAGGGACAGGGGGTGAAAAACTGTTTTTT

v_call: TRBV19
d_call: TRBD1
clone_size: -
j_call: TRBJ2-6
cdr3_aa: CASRVPYRQGSGANVLTF
cdr3_nt: TGTGCCAGTAGGGTCCCTTACAGACAGGGCTCTGGGGCCAACGTCCTGACTTTC

v_call: TRBV30
d_call: -
clone_size: once
j_call: TRBJ1-6
cdr3_aa: CAWSDQNNSPLHF
cdr3_nt: TGTGCCTGGAGTGATCAGAATAATTCACCCCTCCACTTT

v_call: TRBV5-6
d_call: -
clone_size: -
j_call: TRBJ1-1
cdr3_aa: CASSLMGRGTEAFF
cdr3_nt: TGTGCCAGCAGCTTGATGGGGCGAGGCACTGAAGCTTTCTTT

v_call: TRBV5-6
d_call: -
clone_size: -
j_call: TRBJ2-3
cdr3_aa: CASSLAGSSTDTQYF
cdr3_nt: TGTGCCAGCAGCTTGGCGGGATCGAGCACAGATACGCAGTATTTT

v_call: TRBV3-1/TRBV3-2
d_call: -
clone_size: -
j_call: TRBJ2-1
cdr3_aa: CASSQNRWNEQFF
cdr3_nt: TGTGCCAGCAGCCAAAACAGGTGGAATGAGCAGTTCTTC

v_call: TRBV5-1
d_call: -
clone_size: -
j_call: TRBJ2-1
cdr3_aa: CASGSGSYNEQFF
cdr3_nt: TGCGCCAGCGGTAGTGGTTCCTACAATGAGCAGTTCTTC

v_call: TRBV30
d_call: TRBD1
clone_size: -
j_call: TRBJ1-3
cdr3_aa: CAGQGAGNTIYF
cdr3_nt: TGTGCCGGACAGGGGGCTGGAAACACCATATATTTT

v_call: TRBV12-3/TRBV12-4
d_call: TRBD2
clone_size: -
j_call: TRBJ2-3
cdr3_aa: CASSPPGSGTQYF
cdr3_nt: TGTGCCAGCAGCCCTCCAGGTAGCGGGACACAGTATTTT

v_call: TRBV7-9
d_call: TRBD1
clone_size: -
j_call: TRBJ2-7
cdr3_aa: CASIPHGDRGSHEQYF
cdr3_nt: TGTGCCAGCATTCCCCATGGGGACAGGGGTTCGCACGAGCAGTACTTC

v_call: TRBV9
d_call: TRBD1
clone_size: few
j_call: TRBJ1-2
cdr3_aa: CASSARVGTGFYGYTF
cdr3_nt: TGTGCCAGCAGCGCCCGGGTTGGGACAGGCTTCTATGGCTACACCTTC

v_call: TRBV15
d_call: -
clone_size: few
j_call: TRBJ2-1
cdr3_aa: CATSRDKGMQFF
cdr3_nt: TGTGCCACCAGCAGAGACAAGGGGATGCAGTTCTTC

v_call: TRBV11-3
d_call: TRBD2
clone_size: -
j_call: TRBJ2-5
cdr3_aa: CASSSLGRESGETQYF
cdr3_nt: TGTGCCAGCAGCTCCCTCGGGCGGGAGTCTGGGGAGACCCAGTACTTC

v_call: TRBV12-3/TRBV12-4
d_call: TRBD1
clone_size: -
j_call: TRBJ2-1
cdr3_aa: CASRAGGDEQFF
cdr3_nt: TGTGCCAGCAGAGCAGGGGGCGATGAGCAGTTCTTC

v_call: TRBV5-8
d_call: -
clone_size: -
j_call: TRBJ2-7
cdr3_aa: CASRLADEQYF
cdr3_nt: TGTGCCAGCAGACTAGCTGACGAGCAGTACTTC